This T cell receptor (beta chain) was observed in a study of T cells in Graves' hyperthyroidism and ophthalmopathy. Ten or more counts support this clonotype. Researchers took RNA transcripts and amplified the TCR beta CDR3 regions from them. When the TCR CDR3 underwent first-round RT-PCR, the HTBI primer set was used. Via MiXCR, TCRdb re-called the multiplex PCR reads, giving one row per CDR3 protein. The table lists 450,000 to 550,000 distinct CDR3 sequences, about 24% of them singletons. V gave up 5 bases and J gave up 4 bases, with 9 bases separating them. This CDR3 has 13 amino acids. Clinical Activity Scores of at least 3, NOSPECS grades of at least 4 and durations under 3 months characterized ophthalmopathy patients.

The sequence was collected from a woman in her twenties or thirties with Graves' ophthalmopathy. V gene TRBV12-3 or TRBV12-4 combines with J gene TRBJ1-5, with D perhaps TRBD1 (6 bases). Input material: blood. The CDR3 DNA is TGTGCCAGCAGTGATGGACAGAATCAGCCCCAGCATTTT. This encodes CASSDGQNQPQHF.